These 25 T cell receptor beta chains came from one sample sequenced in a study of shared clonotypes between healthy human individuals. The repertoire was sequenced with immunoSEQ multiplex PCR; TCRdb's copy has only in-frame clones and lacks some. The sample lists some 600,000 clones; roughly 96% were seen once. Cells designated naive CD8 were CD45RO-negative and were positively selected for CCR7, with terminally differentiated effector memory CD45RA+ cells excluded. Sequenced input: naive CD8+ T cells sorted from blood. The receptor set was obtained from a woman aged 25 to 39 in good health.

DNA for the CDR3: TGTGCCAGCAGTGCACTTTTAGCGGGAGAGCTATACAATGAGCAGTTCTTC. Residues: CASSALLAGELYNEQFF. This sequence joins TRBV2 and TRBJ2-1, with 9 nucleotides matching TRBD2. The CDR3 is made up of 17 amino acids. With 4 bases clipped from V and 4 bases from J, the junction kept 11 bases outside the gene matches. From germline, CDR1 is SNHLY and CDR2 FYNNEI.

The V call is TRBV27, the J call TRBJ2-5, with D unresolved. The J call may be wrong; the DNA end is better matched by TRBJ2-7. The CDR3 loop spans 12 amino acids. Per germline, CDR1 MNHEY and CDR2 SMNVEV (reference sequence). CDR3 DNA sequence: TGTGCCAGCAGTTCTGGAAAGCCCGAGCAGTACTTC. Encoded protein: CASSSGKPEQYF.

The chain has TRBV7-9 and TRBJ2-7, with 8 bases that match TRBD2. V trimming: 4 bases; J trimming: 4 bases; junction bases outside the gene matches: 6. CDR1 and CDR2 from the germline V gene are SEHNR and FQNEAQ (reference sequence). This CDR3 comprises 14 residues. The CDR3 loop reads CASSSGTRKYEQYF. The CDR3 DNA is TGTGCCAGCAGCTCTGGGACTAGGAAATACGAGCAGTACTTC.

This chain uses TRBV7-7 with TRBJ2-1; 8 nucleotides line up with TRBD2. The V gene end was trimmed by 3 bases and the J gene end by 4 bases; junction bases not matched to a gene: 11. The CDR3 has 17 residues. Germline V gene sequence: CDR1 SSHAT, CDR2 FNYEAQ (reference sequence). CDR3 bases: TGTGCCAGCAGCTTGACCCCCGGGAGGGATCTATACAATGAGCAGTTCTTC. Its protein is CASSLTPGRDLYNEQFF.

V is TRBV5-4 and J is TRBJ2-7, with D tentatively TRBD1 (6 bases). The CDR3 sequence is 14 residues long. The V end was cut by 5 bases, the J end by 6 bases, with 18 bases between. The germline V gene has CDR1 SGHNT and CDR2 YYREEE (reference sequence). DNA of the CDR3: TGTGCCAGCAGTCCGGATACAGGGTTTCCCGAGCAGTACTTC. It yields the protein CASSPDTGFPEQYF.

The CDR3 DNA is TGCGCCAGCAGCCATCGTACACAGGGGCTTTTCTACGAGCAGTACTTC. Translation: CASSHRTQGLFYEQYF. V usage is TRBV4-1 and J usage is TRBJ2-7; 7 positions agree with TRBD1. CDR1 and CDR2 (germline): MGHRA, YSYEKL. V shed 3 bases, J shed 3 bases, and the junction held 11 bases outside the gene matches. CDR3 length equals 16 residues.

This chain joins TRBV27 and TRBJ2-3; no firm D call. Germline lookup yields CDR1 MNHEY and CDR2 SMNVEV (reference sequence). V lost 5 bases and J 4 bases, leaving 16 bases between the germline ends. The CDR3 totals 15 residues. The CDR3 loop is CASSGLADRADTQYF. CDR3 nucleotides: TGTGCCAGCAGTGGTTTGGCGGATCGCGCAGATACGCAGTATTTT.

The V call is TRBV11-2, the J call TRBJ2-1, with 9 positions matching TRBD2. The germline V gene has CDR1 SGHAT and CDR2 FQNNGV. This CDR3 comprises 15 residues. V was pared by 5 bases and J by 7 bases, with 9 bases of the junction left unmatched. The CDR3 DNA sequence: TGTGCCAGCAGCCCCTACCTAGCGGGGATTAATGAGCAGTTCTTC. This encodes CASSPYLAGINEQFF.

The gene calls are TRBV29-1 and TRBJ2-5; D gene ambiguous. The germline V gene has CDR1 SQVTM and CDR2 ANQGSEA. V was shortened by 2 bases and J by 0 bases, with 4 bases between the two germline ends. There are 12 residues in the CDR3. The CDR3 sequence is CSVERYQETQYF. The CDR3 region has the DNA TGCAGCGTTGAACGGTACCAAGAGACCCAGTACTTC.

V and J are TRBV4-1 and TRBJ2-7; a weak D match, TRBD1 (6 bases). V was clipped by 4 bases and J by 6 bases, with 22 bases between them. CDR1 is MGHRA and CDR2 is YSYEKL in the germline V gene. The CDR3 spans 16 residues. The CDR3 sequence is CASSRTTGLQASEQYF. The DNA of the CDR3 is TGCGCCAGCAGCCGTACCACAGGGCTTCAGGCATCCGAGCAGTACTTC.

The chain is built from TRBV7-2 and TRBJ1-3, with D uncertain. Germline V gene sequence: CDR1 SGHTA, CDR2 FQGNSA. This CDR3 spans 12 amino acids. V lost 7 bases and J lost 0, with 4 bases in between. The CDR3 sequence is CASTNSGNTIYF. For the CDR3, the DNA is TGTGCCAGCACCAACTCTGGAAACACCATATATTTT.

About this clone: The junction shows a germline mismatch at one end, possibly a read error. This chain links TRBV28 with TRBJ2-1; 7 nucleotides line up with TRBD2. Germline values: CDR1 MDHEN, CDR2 SYDVKM. This CDR3 is 17 amino acids long. The CDR3 DNA follows: TGTGCCAGCGGTTTCCTGGGCTCCAGCGGGGTCTACAATGAGCAGTTCTTC. Amino acid sequence: CASGFLGSSGVYNEQFF. The full variable domain, in which reference TRBV28 and TRBJ2-1 provide the parts outside the CDR3, is DVKVTQSSRYLVKRTGEKVFLECVQDMDHENMFWYRQDPGLGLRLIYFSYDVKMKEKGDIPEGYSVSREKKERFSLILESASTNQTSMYLCASGFLGSSGVYNEQFFGPGTRLTVL.

CDR3 in DNA: TGTGCCAGCAGCCAAGAGGGCGGGAACTACAATGAGCAGTTCTTC. Amino acid sequence: CASSQEGGNYNEQFF. The J gene is TRBJ2-1, the V gene TRBV4-2; D might be TRBD2 (6 bases). Deletions cut 0 bases from V and 3 bases from J, with 9 bases between. The CDR3 loop spans 15 amino acids. Germline V lookup: CDR1 LGHNA, CDR2 YNFKEQ.

The rearrangement joins TRBV27 to TRBJ1-5; tentative D call: TRBD1 (5 bases). Germline V lookup: CDR1 MNHEY, CDR2 SMNVEV (reference sequence). The V end was cut by 6 bases, the J end by 5 bases, with 14 bases between. This CDR3 has 14 amino acids. The CDR3 DNA reads as TGTGCCAGCAGAATCTCGGGGGGTTATCAGCCCCAGCATTTT. Its translation: CASRISGGYQPQHF.

The count of this clone is one. This specimen includes other DNA sequences encoding the same CDR3. V and J are TRBV28 and TRBJ2-3, with TRBD2 matching over 9 bases. The CDR3 totals 15 residues. Losses at the gene ends were 2 bases for V and 4 bases for J; bases not matched to a gene: 4. Germline V gives CDR1 MDHEN, CDR2 SYDVKM. Here the CDR3 DNA reads TGTGCCAGCAGTTTAGGGGCGGGAGGGTCAGATACGCAGTATTTT. Translation gives CASSLGAGGSDTQYF. Looking up the rest from reference TRBV28 and TRBJ2-3 gives the full variable domain: DVKVTQSSRYLVKRTGEKVFLECVQDMDHENMFWYRQDPGLGLRLIYFSYDVKMKEKGDIPEGYSVSREKKERFSLILESASTNQTSMYLCASSLGAGGSDTQYFGPGTRLTVL.

CDR3 coding DNA: TGTGCCAGCAGCTTAGGCGGAAAAACTTACGAGCAGTACTTC. Translated: CASSLGGKTYEQYF. The V gene is TRBV7-6, the J gene TRBJ2-7; D unclear. Looked up from germline, CDR1 is SGHVS and CDR2 is FNYEAQ. There are 14 residues in the CDR3. Trimming removed 1 base at V and 4 bases at J, with 11 bases between.

The rearrangement joins TRBV9 to TRBJ2-7, with TRBD2 identical over 7 bases. The germline V gene has CDR1 SGDLS and CDR2 YYNGEE. The CDR3 is 14 residues long. With 3 bases clipped from V and 4 bases from J, the junction kept 7 bases outside the gene matches. The CDR3 protein is CASSAGGGPYEQYF. The CDR3 DNA reads as TGTGCCAGCAGCGCCGGGGGAGGGCCGTACGAGCAGTACTTC.

This chain uses TRBV4-2 with TRBJ2-7, with 10 bases aligning to TRBD2. The CDR3 consists of 16 residues. Germline trimming cut 0 bases from V and 5 bases from J; bases unmatched to any gene: 7. Germline V lookup: CDR1 LGHNA, CDR2 YNFKEQ. CDR3 amino acids: CASSQEGAGGPNEQYF. In DNA, the CDR3 is TGTGCCAGCAGCCAAGAAGGAGCGGGAGGGCCGAACGAGCAGTACTTC.

The chain combines TRBV7-9 with TRBJ1-1; D uncertain. From germline, CDR1 is SEHNR and CDR2 FQNEAQ (reference sequence). This CDR3 is built from 14 residues. V dropped 5 bases and J dropped 2 bases, with 12 bases sitting between them. The CDR3 sequence is CASSPQQKNTEAFF. The CDR3 nucleotides read TGTGCCAGCAGCCCCCAACAGAAAAACACTGAAGCTTTCTTT.

The V and J genes are TRBV2 and TRBJ2-5, with D uncertain. TRBJ2-7 matches the DNA end more closely, so the J call is doubtful. Germline V CDR1 and CDR2: SNHLY, FYNNEI. The CDR3 extends over 14 amino acids. The CDR3 nucleotides are TGTGCCAGCAGTGAAACAGTCAGCTCCTACGAGCAGTACTTC. This encodes CASSETVSSYEQYF.

This clone has a handful of counts. The chain is built from TRBV4-2 and TRBJ2-3, with D possibly called TRBD1 or TRBD2 (5 bases each). The V end lost 1 base, the J end lost 2 bases, and 10 bases lay between the germline ends. The germline V gene has CDR1 LGHNA and CDR2 YNFKEQ. The CDR3 sequence is 15 residues long. Written as DNA, the CDR3 is TGTGCCAGCAGCCAAGTGGGGGATACCACAGATACGCAGTATTTT. This gives the protein CASSQVGDTTDTQYF.

The chain carries TRBV11-2 and TRBJ2-7, with D uncertain. The CDR3 is made up of 14 amino acids. Germline CDR1 reads SGHAT; CDR2 reads FQNNGV. V lost 5 bases and J 3 bases, leaving 14 bases between the germline ends. The DNA of the CDR3 is TGTGCCAGCAGCCAAACTAAACACGACTACGAGCAGTACTTC. Amino acid sequence: CASSQTKHDYEQYF.

The DNA for the CDR3 is TGCAGCGCACGGCAGCCGGGCTTCAGCGATGAGCAGTTCTTC. Amino acids: CSARQPGFSDEQFF. This chain uses TRBV29-1 with TRBJ2-1, with no clear D. Germline CDR1 and CDR2: SQVTM and ANQGSEA. V dropped 7 bases and J dropped 8 bases, with 21 bases sitting between them. This CDR3 is built from 14 residues.

This chain links TRBV9 with TRBJ2-2, with 10 nucleotides matching TRBD1. Germline-derived CDR1 and CDR2 are SGDLS and YYNGEE. The CDR3 sequence is 17 residues long. Trimming cost V 3 bases and J 1 base; bases outside gene matches: 6. CDR3 residues: CASSETRTGGNTGELFF. The CDR3, as DNA: TGTGCCAGCAGCGAAACCCGGACAGGGGGGAACACCGGGGAGCTGTTTTTT.

The genes are TRBV10-1 and TRBJ1-5; D call uncertain. The germline V and J ends were trimmed by 3 bases and 9 bases, with 12 bases remaining between them. The length of the CDR3 is 13 residues. The germline V gene encodes CDR1 WNHNN and CDR2 SYGVQD (reference sequence). DNA of the CDR3: TGCGCCAGCAGTGAAGGGCCGGCGGGGCCCCAGCATTTT. This codes for CASSEGPAGPQHF.